These 30 T cell receptor beta chains originate from one sample sequenced in a study of CD4 T cells in relation to SARS-CoV-2 and coronaviruses (dated by TCRdb to the early 2020s). The library was produced with the immunoSEQ multiplex PCR assay. The clones in this table, taken by TCRdb from immuneACCESS, are in-frame only. Not every clone is retained; where verified, under half of the shortfall comes from an unresolved V gene, and the cause of the rest is unknown. The sample profile shows 25,000 or so clones; approximately 70% of them were found once. Around a fifth of the sample goes to the ten largest clones. For these receptors, no antigen is known. CD4+ T cells from unexposed donors were collected before the COVID-19 pandemic (2011-2018). The EasySep CD4+ T cell isolation kit was used to isolate CD4+ T cells once the cultures had run for about 10 days. Sequencing was carried out using CD4+ T cells from PBMCs, cultured in vitro. Receptor source: a human donor in good health.

The V call is TRBV6-5, the J call TRBJ2-7; D is undetermined. V was trimmed by 4 bases and J by 4 bases, leaving 11 bases between them. Germline-derived CDR1 and CDR2 are MNHEY and SVGAGI. The CDR3 spans 13 residues. The CDR3 spells CASSSTDGYEQYF. Written as DNA, the CDR3 is TGTGCCAGCAGTTCCACCGACGGATACGAGCAGTACTTC.

The chain is built from TRBV18 and TRBJ2-7; D gene unclear. The CDR3 runs 15 residues. V lost 4 bases and J 7 bases, leaving 20 bases between the germline ends. The germline V gene encodes CDR1 KGHSH and CDR2 LQKENI. DNA of the CDR3: TGTGCCAGCTCACGTGAGACGAGTGGTATTGGGGAGCAGTACTTC. This translates into CASSRETSGIGEQYF.

This chain uses TRBV11-2 with TRBJ1-1; D is possibly TRBD1 (5 bases). The germline CDR1 and CDR2 sequences are SGHAT and FQNNGV. V lost 6 bases and J lost 7, with 15 bases in between. This CDR3 contains 13 residues. In DNA, the CDR3 is TGTGCCAGCAGTTCGGGACTTTACGGTGAAGCTTTCTTT. It codes for CASSSGLYGEAFF.

This chain uses TRBV11-3 with TRBJ2-5; D is tentatively TRBD1 or TRBD2 (6 bases each). The CDR3 has 14 amino acids. The V and J ends lost 0 bases and 7 bases respectively, with 12 bases between them. Germline values: CDR1 SGHNT, CDR2 YENEEA. CDR3 in DNA: TGTGCCAGCAGCTTAGACGGGGGCAGCGGGACCCAGTACTTC. It translates to CASSLDGGSGTQYF.

This sequence joins TRBV4-2 and TRBJ1-4; D is perhaps TRBD1 (6 bases). The germline V gene encodes CDR1 LGHNA and CDR2 YNFKEQ. The CDR3 spans 17 residues. Trimming took off 2 bases at V and 3 bases at J, with 16 bases between the two ends. Here the CDR3 DNA reads TGTGCCAGCAGCCAATCTGGACAGCTGGGAGCTAATGAAAAACTGTTTTTT. The encoded protein is CASSQSGQLGANEKLFF.

The chain links TRBV5-4 to TRBJ2-6, with D unresolved. In germline, CDR1 is SGHNT, CDR2 YYREEE (reference sequence). V was pared by 0 bases and J by 0 bases, with 4 bases between. CDR3 length equals 15 residues. The CDR3 sequence: CASSLDSSGANVLTF. The CDR3 DNA is TGTGCCAGCAGCTTGGACAGCTCTGGGGCCAACGTCCTGACTTTC.

This clone has just one count. This rearrangement joins TRBV4-3 to TRBJ1-2, with D perhaps TRBD1 (6 bases). Germline values: CDR1 LGHNA, CDR2 YSLEER. Trimming removed 0 bases from V and 7 bases from J, with 15 bases in between. This CDR3 is 15 amino acids long. The CDR3 region is CASSQDLSGGAGYTF. The CDR3 DNA sequence: TGCGCCAGCAGCCAAGACCTCTCGGGGGGGGCTGGCTACACCTTC.

The rearrangement links TRBV5-5 to TRBJ2-5; TRBD2 aligns across 9 bases. From germline, CDR1 is SGHKS and CDR2 YYEKEE (reference sequence). The junction had 4 bases not matched to a gene; V was cut back by 0 bases and J by 1 base. CDR3 length equals 16 residues. CDR3 loop: CASSLALAGAQETQYF. As DNA, the CDR3 is TGTGCCAGCAGCTTGGCGTTAGCGGGGGCCCAAGAGACCCAGTACTTC.

The chain uses TRBV5-1 and TRBJ2-3; 10 positions match TRBD2. The CDR3 totals 16 residues. V dropped 4 bases and J dropped 0; count of bases not matched to a gene: 5. The germline gives CDR1 SGHRS, CDR2 YFSETQ. CDR3 in amino acids: CASSPGLAESTDTQYF. The CDR3 nucleotides are TGCGCCAGCAGCCCAGGACTAGCGGAGAGCACAGATACGCAGTATTTT.

The chain combines TRBV4-3 with TRBJ1-6, with no clear D. Germline-derived CDR1 and CDR2 are LGHNA and YSLEER. The CDR3 sequence is 14 residues long. V was trimmed by 1 base and J by 6 bases, leaving 7 bases between them. This chain's CDR3 is CASSQAEPNSPLHF. The CDR3 DNA sequence: TGCGCCAGCAGCCAAGCGGAACCTAATTCACCCCTCCACTTT.

Here the CDR3 DNA reads TGTGCCAGCGGCGGCCAAACTAATGAAAAACTGTTTTTT. Protein sequence: CASGGQTNEKLFF. The chain links TRBV7-9 to TRBJ1-4; D gene ambiguous. Germline V gives CDR1 SEHNR, CDR2 FQNEAQ (reference sequence). The CDR3 runs to 13 residues. V shed 8 bases and J shed 1 base, with 8 bases lying between them.

V gene TRBV19 combines with J gene TRBJ2-1; D gene ambiguous. Trimming left V 5 bases short and J 8 bases short, with 22 bases between. Per the germline V gene, CDR1 is LNHDA and CDR2 is SQIVND (reference sequence). CDR3 size: 16 residues. The CDR3 region is CASSPRPGLRPDEQFF. The CDR3 nucleotides are TGTGCCAGTAGTCCCAGGCCGGGTCTCAGGCCGGATGAGCAGTTCTTC.

The chain combines TRBV5-6 with TRBJ1-1, with D possibly matching TRBD1 (5 bases). Germline V gives CDR1 SGHDT, CDR2 YYEEEE. CDR3 length: 13 residues. Trimming pared 0 bases from V and 5 bases from J, leaving 8 bases between. The CDR3 is CASSLVWGTEAFF. The CDR3 DNA is TGTGCCAGCAGCTTGGTGTGGGGGACTGAAGCTTTCTTT.

This clone has just a few counts. The gene calls are TRBV6-4 and TRBJ2-1; 12 nucleotides line up with TRBD2. CDR1 is MRHNA, CDR2 SNTAGT, per germline. Trimming at V came to 5 bases and at J to 4 bases, leaving 3 bases not matched to a gene. The length of the CDR3 is 15 residues. CDR3 nucleotides: TGTGCCAGCAGTCCCCTAGCGGGAGGGTACAATGAGCAGTTCTTC. It translates to CASSPLAGGYNEQFF.

The chain joins TRBV19 to TRBJ1-5; 9 bases match TRBD1. Germline CDR1 is LNHDA and CDR2 is SQIVND (reference sequence). The CDR3 extends over 17 amino acids. V trimming: 7 bases; J trimming: 3 bases; junction bases outside the gene matches: 13. CDR3 protein: CASTPRGTGPSNQPQHF. The CDR3 bases are TGTGCCAGTACCCCAAGGGGGACAGGGCCTTCCAATCAGCCCCAGCATTTT.

The V call is TRBV10-2, the J call TRBJ2-5; 10 nucleotides agree with TRBD2. This CDR3 region has 13 residues. Germline V gene sequence: CDR1 WSHSY, CDR2 SAAADI. J was trimmed by 4 bases and V by 9 bases; bases with no gene match: 5. The chain's CDR3 is CARAGGEGETQYF. The CDR3 nucleotides are TGCGCCAGAGCGGGGGGGGAGGGAGAGACCCAGTACTTC.

The chain carries TRBV4-1 and TRBJ2-1; D not certain. The CDR3 is 17 residues long. V lost 1 base and J 4 bases, leaving 17 bases between the germline ends. CDR1 and CDR2 (germline): MGHRA, YSYEKL. CDR3 DNA sequence: TGCGCCAGCAGCCAAGTCCGTCGGGTCCACGGATACAATGAGCAGTTCTTC. The encoded protein is CASSQVRRVHGYNEQFF.

CDR3 in amino acids: CSVEWGDRNTEAFF. In DNA, the CDR3 is TGCAGCGTTGAATGGGGGGACCGGAACACTGAAGCTTTCTTT. The V call is TRBV29-1, the J call TRBJ1-1, with D maybe TRBD1 (5 bases). CDR3 length: 14 amino acids. V dropped 2 bases and J dropped 1 base, with 11 bases sitting between them. Per germline, CDR1 SQVTM and CDR2 ANQGSEA.

This chain links TRBV19 with TRBJ1-5; D remains unclear. V was shortened by 5 bases and J by 6 bases, with 8 bases between the two germline ends. This CDR3 contains 12 residues. Germline values: CDR1 LNHDA, CDR2 SQIVND (reference sequence). Here the CDR3 DNA reads TGTGCCAGTAGTTCCGGGCGTCAGCCCCAGCATTTT. It codes for CASSSGRQPQHF.

The chain employs TRBV19 and TRBJ2-7; a weak D match, TRBD1 (6 bases). The germline V gene has CDR1 LNHDA and CDR2 SQIVND (reference sequence). CDR3 length: 15 residues. V lost 6 bases and J 0 bases, leaving 15 bases between the germline ends. The CDR3 DNA follows: TGTGCCAGTAGGTCTACCGGGACACCCTCCTACGAGCAGTACTTC. It yields the protein CASRSTGTPSYEQYF.

This clone was detected once. CDR3 protein: CASSPRFRDYGYTF. In nucleotides, the CDR3 is TGTGCCAGCAGCCCCCGTTTCCGGGACTATGGCTACACCTTC. V usage is TRBV9 and J usage is TRBJ1-2, with D hard to call. The CDR3 spans 14 residues. Per germline, CDR1 SGDLS and CDR2 YYNGEE. Trimming took off 4 bases at V and 3 bases at J, with 13 bases between the two ends.

The chain couples TRBV9 to TRBJ2-7; 9 nucleotides match TRBD1. V was clipped by 3 bases and J by 3 bases; unmatched bases: 4. In germline, CDR1 is SGDLS, CDR2 YYNGEE. The CDR3 has 14 residues. CDR3 sequence reads: CASSDGTGIYEQYF. The CDR3 bases are TGTGCCAGCAGCGACGGGACAGGGATCTACGAGCAGTACTTC. Looking up the rest from reference TRBV9 and TRBJ2-7 gives the full variable domain: DSGVTQTPKHLITATGQRVTLRCSPRSGDLSVYWYQQSLDQGLQFLIQYYNGEERAKGNILERFSAQQFPDLHSELNLSSLELGDSALYFCASSDGTGIYEQYFGPGTRLTVT.

V usage is TRBV5-8 and J usage is TRBJ1-2; weak D call: TRBD1 (5 bases). There are 13 residues in the CDR3. V gave up 2 bases and J gave up 8 bases, with 13 bases separating them. Germline assignment: CDR1 SGHTS and CDR2 YDEGEE. The CDR3 nucleotides are TGTGCCAGCAGCTTTGGTGGGGGGAGAGGCTACACCTTC. Translation: CASSFGGGRGYTF.

In its sample, this clone was seen a few times. The CDR3 sequence is CASSFSGGGTNYEQYF. The CDR3 bases are TGTGCCAGCAGCTTTTCGGGTGGAGGTACGAACTACGAGCAGTACTTC. This chain uses TRBV7-2 with TRBJ2-7, with a tentative D call TRBD2 (5 bases). Between the trimmed V and J ends, which lost 3 bases and 3 bases, there was a span of 18 bases. The CDR3 contains 16 residues. CDR1 is SGHTA and CDR2 is FQGNSA in the germline V gene.

This chain links TRBV6-4 with TRBJ2-7; tentative D call: TRBD1 (6 bases). Trimming cost V 0 bases and J 0 bases, with 9 bases left between them. The CDR3 has 15 residues. Per the germline V gene, CDR1 is MRHNA and CDR2 is SNTAGT. CDR3 sequence (DNA): TGTGCCAGCAGTGACTCTGCAGGGGTCTCCTACGAGCAGTACTTC. Translation: CASSDSAGVSYEQYF.

The chain employs TRBV5-1 and TRBJ2-1; D is unresolved. The length of the CDR3 is 13 residues. Trimming cost V 1 base and J 5 bases, with 7 bases left between them. The germline CDR1 and CDR2 sequences are SGHRS and YFSETQ. For the CDR3, the DNA is TGCGCCAGCAGCTTGCAACTAAACAATGAGCAGTTCTTC. Encoded protein: CASSLQLNNEQFF.

V is TRBV6-5 and J is TRBJ1-1; possible D gene TRBD1, 5 bases. The CDR3 runs to 14 residues. Germline values: CDR1 MNHEY, CDR2 SVGAGI. The germline V and J ends were trimmed by 5 bases and 0 bases, with 10 bases remaining between them. DNA for the CDR3: TGTGCCAGCAGTCTAGGGACGCTGAACACTGAAGCTTTCTTT. Translating gives CASSLGTLNTEAFF.

The chain joins TRBV19 to TRBJ1-2, with a possible D match to TRBD1 (5 bases). The length of the CDR3 is 16 residues. Trimming removed 3 bases at V and 0 bases at J, with 14 bases between. Germline V gives CDR1 LNHDA, CDR2 SQIVND (reference sequence). CDR3 amino acids: CASSIGTPQANYGYTF. The CDR3 nucleotides read TGTGCCAGTAGTATTGGGACCCCCCAGGCTAACTATGGCTACACCTTC.

The chain couples TRBV2 to TRBJ1-4; unclear D gene. V lost 3 bases and J lost 5, with 10 bases in between. Germline V CDR1 and CDR2: SNHLY, FYNNEI. The CDR3 totals 14 residues. CDR3 in amino acids: CASSELGWNEKLFF. The CDR3 DNA reads TGTGCCAGCAGTGAGTTGGGCTGGAATGAAAAACTGTTTTTT.

J is TRBJ2-1 and V is TRBV9; 7 bases line up with TRBD2. The germline V gene encodes CDR1 SGDLS and CDR2 YYNGEE. The CDR3 has 13 amino acids. Losses at the gene ends were 4 bases for V and 7 bases for J; bases not matched to a gene: 5. This CDR3 is CASSLPAGNEQFF. DNA of the CDR3: TGTGCCAGCAGCCTCCCAGCGGGGAATGAGCAGTTCTTC.